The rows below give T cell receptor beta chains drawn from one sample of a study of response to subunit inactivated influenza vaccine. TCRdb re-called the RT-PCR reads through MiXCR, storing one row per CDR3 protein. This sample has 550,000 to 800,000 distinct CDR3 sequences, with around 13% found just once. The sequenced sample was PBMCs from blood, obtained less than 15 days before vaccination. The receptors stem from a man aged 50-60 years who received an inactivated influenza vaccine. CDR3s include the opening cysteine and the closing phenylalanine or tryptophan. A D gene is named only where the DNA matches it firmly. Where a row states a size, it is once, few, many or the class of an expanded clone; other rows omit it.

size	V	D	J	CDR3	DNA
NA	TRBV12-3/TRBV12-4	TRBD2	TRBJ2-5	CASSSGRAETQYF	TGTGCCAGCAGCAGCGGGAGGGCTGAGACCCAGTACTTC
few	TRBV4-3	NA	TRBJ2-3	CASSQGSNGLERTDTQYF	TGCGCCAGCAGCCAAGGCTCTAATGGTCTCGAACGCACAGATACGCAGTATTTT
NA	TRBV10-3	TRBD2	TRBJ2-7	CAISERREADEQYF	TGTGCCATCAGTGAGAGGCGGGAGGCTGACGAGCAGTACTTC
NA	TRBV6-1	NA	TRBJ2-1	CASSESSETEQFF	TGTGCCAGCAGTGAATCTTCCGAGACTGAGCAGTTCTTC
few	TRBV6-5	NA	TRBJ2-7	CASSWSGGGEFYEQYF	TGTGCCAGCAGTTGGAGTGGGGGGGGCGAATTCTACGAGCAGTACTTC
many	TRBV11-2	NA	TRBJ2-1	CASSPYPGAGQFF	TGTGCCAGCAGTCCATACCCGGGGGCGGGCCAGTTCTTC
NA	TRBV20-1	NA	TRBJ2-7	CSATQRSDDEQYF	TGCAGTGCAACTCAACGGAGCGATGACGAGCAGTACTTC
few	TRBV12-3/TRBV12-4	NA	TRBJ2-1	CASGSNNNEQFF	TGTGCCAGCGGGTCCAATAACAATGAGCAGTTCTTC
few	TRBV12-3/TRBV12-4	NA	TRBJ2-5	CASSPDLKPKETQYF	TGTGCCAGCAGCCCCGACCTAAAACCAAAAGAGACCCAGTACTTC
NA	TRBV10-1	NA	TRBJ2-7	CASSASAGNEQYF	TGCGCCAGCAGTGCATCTGCAGGGAACGAGCAGTACTTC
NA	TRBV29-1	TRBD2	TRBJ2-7	CSVESPSGGAYEQYF	TGCAGCGTTGAAAGTCCTAGCGGGGGGGCCTACGAGCAGTACTTC
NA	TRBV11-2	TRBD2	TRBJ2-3	CASSLPYGGGRASDTQYF	TGTGCCAGCAGCCTACCTTATGGGGGCGGGAGGGCTTCAGATACGCAGTATTTT
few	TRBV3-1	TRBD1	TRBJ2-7	CASTRAGTGYYEQYF	TGTGCCTCCACCCGGGCCGGGACAGGGTACTACGAGCAGTACTTC
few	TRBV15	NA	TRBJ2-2	CATSRDGGGRELFF	TGTGCCACCAGCAGAGATGGGGGTGGAAGGGAGCTGTTTTTT
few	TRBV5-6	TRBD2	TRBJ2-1	CASSPGGNYNEQFF	TGTGCCAGCAGCCCGGGGGGAAACTACAATGAGCAGTTCTTC
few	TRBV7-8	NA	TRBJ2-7	CASSLRESTSYEQYF	TGTGCCAGCAGCCTTCGGGAATCAACCTCCTACGAGCAGTACTTC
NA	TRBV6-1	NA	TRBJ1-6	CASSEMSGGNSPLHF	TGTGCCAGCAGTGAAATGTCTGGTGGCAATTCACCCCTCCACTTT